This T cell receptor beta chain came from a study of beta chain features in type 1 diabetes (dated by TCRdb to 2016 to 2019). Study-level background: Patients and healthy donors did not differ in mean age, gender distribution, total cell number or subset yield. A total of under 140,000,000 sorted cells were examined across all samples, and the number of cells per subset was strongly correlated with RNA yield. In the study, TCRB repertoires of sorted circulating CD4+ T cell subsets from recently diagnosed type 1 diabetes patients were compared with those of matched healthy donors. Whereas all 30 or so donors provided naive and central memory subsets, regulatory and stem cell-like memory subsets were isolated from just 8 patients and roughly 8 healthy donors. Overall study outcomes, separate from this receptor: Because cDNA was sequenced instead of genomic DNA, highly expressing activated cells could be over-represented, though the groups showed no difference in activation or CD3 levels. In all four CD4+ subsets, TCRB CDR3 length was moderately but significantly shorter in type 1 diabetes patients. PCR may preferentially amplify shorter templates, but because patient and control samples were amplified and corrected together, any resulting skew would affect both groups equally. Naive, central memory and regulatory TCRB repertoires appeared to be more alike among patients than among healthy donors. Because small numbers of individuals were included in the HLA sub-analyses, any influence of HLA type on TCRB rearrangement was left unresolved. At VDJ recombination sites, type 1 diabetes patients had fewer insertions and more deleted nucleotides, which implies abnormalities in thymic rearrangement.

The entire isolated RNA was reverse transcribed using the High Capacity cDNA Reverse Transcription Kit, and thus expressed TCRB transcripts were sequenced. Naive, central memory and regulatory T cell samples underwent deep immunoSEQ sequencing, averaging approximately 3.3 million total reads per sample. Sorted cells were lysed in RLT buffer and RNA was extracted with DNase-treated RNeasy Micro or Mini kits, depending on cell number. Each cell subset was processed on its own to prevent cross-contamination, while patient and healthy donor samples were processed together. Using the immunoSEQ multiplex PCR, TCRB sequences were amplified from cDNA into 87-bp fragments spanning the CDR3 region. Sequencing of the amplicons was done on the Illumina HiSeq platform. Processing in the source paper ran as follows. PCR bias was corrected computationally using synthetic template baselines, and reads within Hamming distance 2 were collapsed, with unmergeable singletons discarded. Reads were aligned to IMGT to assign V, D and J genes, CDR3 length, and insertions or deletions at six rearrangement sites. Within each subset, clonotype counts were normalized to sorted cell number, and only after that were true diversity and Gini coefficients computed with the tcR R package. The overlap coefficient, calculated on TCRB nucleotide sequences, was used to measure repertoire sharing. Entries here come from immuneACCESS through TCRdb and include only in-frame sequences with V and J called. Some clones fail to appear in such tables; in the studies checked, an unresolved V gene covers under half of the shortfall, and the cause of the remainder is unknown. V and J calls and clone size come straight from that table; D and trimming were deduced from the DNA. The sample table holds roughly 170,000 clones, of which approximately 13% were seen once. About 0.66% of the sample comes from the top ten.

As for this clone: It lacks a known antigen. Per-base quality was not reported, and no clone a single base away is much larger than it.

Each donor gave one peripheral blood draw, averaging approximately 110 mL, which was collected into heparinised tubes. A BD FACSAria II was used to sort naive, central memory, regulatory and stem cell-like memory CD4+ T cells with a panel that included CD45RO, CCR7, CD25, CD127, CD95 and CD27. Every sorted population had a purity above 95%. PBMCs were separated immediately by Lymphoprep density gradient centrifugation and were stained directly, without being cultured. To minimize batch effects, samples were stained and sorted in pairs, one healthy donor with one patient per experiment. The sample comprised central memory CD4+ T cells from blood. This receptor was identified in a woman under 30 in good health.

The CDR3 corresponds to CASSLATGMETQYF. Here is the DNA: TGTGCCAGCAGCTTAGCTACAGGGATGGAGACCCAGTACTTC. The chain is encoded by TRBV7-9 joined to TRBJ2-5; a weak D assignment points to TRBD1 (6 bases agree). Counted from cysteine to phenylalanine, this CDR3 has 14 amino acids. Just CDR3 DNA is preserved here, 42 bases in frame from base 1. The junction carries 10 bases between V and J, which are trimmed by 0 bases and 5 bases respectively. Based on the germline V gene (reference sequence), the CDR1 and CDR2 sequences are SEHNR and FQNEAQ.